This T cell receptor beta chain was captured by sequencing in a study of shared clonotypes between healthy human individuals. Across the whole study: Three plates each covered CD4 naive and memory; CD8 naive two, CD8 memory one. Study results and caveats: Sequencing depth was a factor that was expected to affect clonotype sharing among donors. Represented genetic and exposure-history diversity was restricted by having few donors.

TCRdb's copy holds only in-frame clones and misses some; the assay was immunoSEQ multiplex PCR. The sample contains about 1.4 million clones, around 97% of which appear only once. As for this clone: As yet, its antigen is unknown.

The specimen was naive CD4+ T cells sorted from blood. Subset meaning: CD45RA+ positively selected. The clonotype was recovered from a man aged 25-45 years in good health.

DNA of the CDR3: TGTGCCAGCAGACCCGGGACAGGGGGAGGGTATCAGCCCCAGCATTTT. Encoded protein: CASRPGTGGGYQPQHF. V is TRBV27 and J is TRBJ1-5, with 11 bases lining up with TRBD1. The germline V gene has CDR1 MNHEY and CDR2 SMNVEV (reference sequence). The CDR3 spans 16 residues. J gave up 5 bases and V 6 bases, and 9 bases lay outside the gene matches.